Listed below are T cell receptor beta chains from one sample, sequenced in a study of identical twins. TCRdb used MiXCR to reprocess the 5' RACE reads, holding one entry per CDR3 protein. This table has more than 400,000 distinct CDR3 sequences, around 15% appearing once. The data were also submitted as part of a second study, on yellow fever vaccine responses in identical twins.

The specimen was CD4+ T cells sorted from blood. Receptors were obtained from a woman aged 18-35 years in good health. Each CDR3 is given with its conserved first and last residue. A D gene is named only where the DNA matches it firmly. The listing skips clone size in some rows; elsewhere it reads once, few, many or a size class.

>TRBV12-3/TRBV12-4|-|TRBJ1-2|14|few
TGTGCCAGCAGCCTAAGGGGGGGCGACTATGGCTACACCTTC
CASSLRGGDYGYTF
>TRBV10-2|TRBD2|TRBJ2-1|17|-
TGCGCCAGCAGCCACCCTTTGCAGGGACTAGCGAGCAATGAGCAGTTCTTC
CASSHPLQGLASNEQFF
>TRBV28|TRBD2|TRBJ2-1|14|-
TGTGCCAGCACTAGCGGGAGCTCCTACAATGAGCAGTTCTTC
CASTSGSSYNEQFF
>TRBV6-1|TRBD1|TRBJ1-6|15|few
TGTGCCAGCAGAGAACCCGGGACAGAAAATTCACCCCTCCACTTT
CASREPGTENSPLHF
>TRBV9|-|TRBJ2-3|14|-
TGTGCCAGCAGCGGGGTTGGGAGCACAGATACGCAGTATTTT
CASSGVGSTDTQYF
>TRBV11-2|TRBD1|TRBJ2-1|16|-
TGTGCCAGCAGCTCGGGACAGGGATTCTTCTACAATGAGCAGTTCTTC
CASSSGQGFFYNEQFF
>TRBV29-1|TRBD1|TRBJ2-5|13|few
TGCAGCGTTGCGTCAGGGGGCAAAGAGACCCAGTACTTC
CSVASGGKETQYF
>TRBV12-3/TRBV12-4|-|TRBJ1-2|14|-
TGTGCCAGCAGTTTCGAGCAGGGCAACTATGGCTACACCTTC
CASSFEQGNYGYTF
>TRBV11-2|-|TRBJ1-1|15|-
TGTGCCAGCAGCCCCGCTAGTAGGGAGAACACTGAAGCTTTCTTT
CASSPASRENTEAFF
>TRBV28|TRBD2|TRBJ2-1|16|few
TGTGCCAGCAGTTTATCTGTAGCGGGAGGGTACAATGAGCAGTTCTTC
CASSLSVAGGYNEQFF
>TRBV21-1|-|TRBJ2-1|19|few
TGTGCCAGCAGCAAATGGGGTGGGATACTAGAGATATCGTACAATGAGCAGTTCTTC
CASSKWGGILEISYNEQFF
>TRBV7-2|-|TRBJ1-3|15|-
TGTGCCAGCAGCAATTGGGCGAAAGCTGGAAACACCATATATTTT
CASSNWAKAGNTIYF
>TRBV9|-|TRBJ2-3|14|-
TGTGCCAGCAGCACCCGGGAACGCACAGATACGCAGTATTTT
CASSTRERTDTQYF
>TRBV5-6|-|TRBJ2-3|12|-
TGTGCCAGCACCGTGGGAACCGGTACGCAGTATTTT
CASTVGTGTQYF
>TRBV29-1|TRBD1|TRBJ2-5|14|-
TGCAGCGTTGACAGGGGGAAGCTACAAGAGACCCAGTACTTC
CSVDRGKLQETQYF
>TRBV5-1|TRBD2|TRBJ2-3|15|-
TGCGCCAGCGAGGCCGCTAGCGGGGAGGGAGATACGCAGTATTTT
CASEAASGEGDTQYF
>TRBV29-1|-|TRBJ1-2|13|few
TGCAGCGTTCGGGGGGCCACTTACTATGGCTACACCTTC
CSVRGATYYGYTF
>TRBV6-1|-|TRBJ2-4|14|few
TGTGCCAGCAGTGGGCCGCTACCCGGGAACATTCAGTACTTC
CASSGPLPGNIQYF
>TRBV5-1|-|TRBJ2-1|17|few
TGCGCCAGCAGCTTGGCCCTTTGGCCGGGGTCCTACAATGAGCAGTTCTTC
CASSLALWPGSYNEQFF
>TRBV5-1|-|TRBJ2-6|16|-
TGCGCCAGCAGCCCCCGAGGAATCTCTGGGGCCAACGTCCTGACTTTC
CASSPRGISGANVLTF
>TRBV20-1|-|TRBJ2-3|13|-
TGCAGTGCCCCCCCTTCGGGAGCGGCTACGCAGTATTTT
CSAPPSGAATQYF
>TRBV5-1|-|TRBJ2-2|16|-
TGCGCCAGCAGCTTTGAAACGGCCCTGAACACCGGGGAGCTGTTTTTT
CASSFETALNTGELFF
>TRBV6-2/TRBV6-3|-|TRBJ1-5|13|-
TGTGCCAGCAGTTACGTCGGCGATCAGCCCCAGCATTTT
CASSYVGDQPQHF
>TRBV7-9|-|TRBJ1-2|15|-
TGTGCCAGCAGCTTACAGGACAAGGCGACGGGTGGCTACACCTTC
CASSLQDKATGGYTF
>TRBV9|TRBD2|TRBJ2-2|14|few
TGTGCCAGCAGCGTACTAGCGGGGACCGGGGAGCTGTTTTTT
CASSVLAGTGELFF
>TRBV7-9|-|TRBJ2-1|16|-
TGTGCCAGCAGCTTTCTGTCCCTCGGGGGCTACAATGAGCAGTTCTTC
CASSFLSLGGYNEQFF
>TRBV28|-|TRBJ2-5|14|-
TGTGCCAGCAGCTTCGGGACGCCGGTTGGGACCCAGTACTTC
CASSFGTPVGTQYF
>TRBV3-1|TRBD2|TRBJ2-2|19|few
TGTGCCAGCAGCCAAGATCTTACTACTAGCGAAAAGAACACCGGGGAGCTGTTTTTT
CASSQDLTTSEKNTGELFF
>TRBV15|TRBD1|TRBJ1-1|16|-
TGTGCCACCGCCCCAGGGGAAAAGGGGGCGGTCACTGAAGCTTTCTTT
CATAPGEKGAVTEAFF
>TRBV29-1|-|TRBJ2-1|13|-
TGCAGCGCCCAACCTTGGGCCTACAATGAGCAGTTCTTC
CSAQPWAYNEQFF
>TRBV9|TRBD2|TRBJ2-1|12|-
TGTGCCAGCAGCAGATATAGCGGGGAGCAGTTCTTC
CASSRYSGEQFF
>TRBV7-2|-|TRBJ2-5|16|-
TGTGCCAGCAGCAACAACCCACAGGGTCGGGAAAAGGCCCAGTACTTC
CASSNNPQGREKAQYF
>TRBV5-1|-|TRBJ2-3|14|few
TGCGCCAGCAGAACGGGAAGGGACACAGATACGCAGTATTTT
CASRTGRDTDTQYF
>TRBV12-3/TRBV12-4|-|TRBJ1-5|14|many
TGTGCCAGCAGTTACCAGGGTCGGGATCAGCCCCAGCATTTT
CASSYQGRDQPQHF
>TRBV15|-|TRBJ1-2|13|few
TGTGCCACCAGCAGAGGCTTAGAGTATGGCTACACCTTC
CATSRGLEYGYTF
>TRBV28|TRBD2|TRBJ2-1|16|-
TGTGCCAGTTTTTCTCCGGGACTATCTATATACAATGAGCAGTTCTTC
CASFSPGLSIYNEQFF
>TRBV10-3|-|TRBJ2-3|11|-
TGTGCCATCAGGAACTTAGATACGCAGTATTTT
CAIRNLDTQYF
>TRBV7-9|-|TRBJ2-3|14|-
TGTGCCAGCAGCTTACACAGGGTCGGAGATACGCAGTATTTT
CASSLHRVGDTQYF
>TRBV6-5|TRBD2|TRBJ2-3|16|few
TGTGCCAGCAGTTACTCTGAAGCGGGAGGTACAGATACGCAGTATTTT
CASSYSEAGGTDTQYF
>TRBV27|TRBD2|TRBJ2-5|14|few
TGTGCCAGCAGTTGGCTAGCGGGCCAAGAGACCCAGTACTTC
CASSWLAGQETQYF
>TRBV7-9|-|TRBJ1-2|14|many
TGTGCCAGCAGCTTACAGGTTGGGGACTATGGCTACACCTTC
CASSLQVGDYGYTF
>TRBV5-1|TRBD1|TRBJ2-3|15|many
TGCGCCAGCAGCTCCGGGACAGGGTTTGTAGATACGCAGTATTTT
CASSSGTGFVDTQYF
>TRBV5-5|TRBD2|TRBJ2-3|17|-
TGTGCCAGCAGCCCTGGTCTGGGGGGGGTAAGCACAGATACGCAGTATTTT
CASSPGLGGVSTDTQYF
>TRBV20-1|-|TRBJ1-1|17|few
TGCAGTCGTCTAATCTACCGGGACGGAAGAAGTGGCACTGAAGCTTTCTTT
CSRLIYRDGRSGTEAFF
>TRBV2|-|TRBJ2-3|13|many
TGTGCCAGCAGTTCTGGTAGCGGTGATACGCAGTATTTT
CASSSGSGDTQYF
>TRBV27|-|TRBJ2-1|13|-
TGTGCCAGCAGCCCCAATTATGGCGGTGAGCAGTTCTTC
CASSPNYGGEQFF
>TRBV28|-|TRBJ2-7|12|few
TGTGCGGTCCGGGACAACTCCTACGAGCAGTACTTC
CAVRDNSYEQYF
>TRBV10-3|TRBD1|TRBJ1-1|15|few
TGTGCCATCAGTGAGGGACAGGGCCTCAGCACTGAAGCTTTCTTT
CAISEGQGLSTEAFF
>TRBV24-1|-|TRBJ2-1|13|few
TGTGCCACCAGTGAGGCGGTGGACAATGAGCAGTTCTTC
CATSEAVDNEQFF
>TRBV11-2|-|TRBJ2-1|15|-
TGTGCCAGCACCTATGGGACTTGGGCTTACAATGAGCAGTTCTTC
CASTYGTWAYNEQFF
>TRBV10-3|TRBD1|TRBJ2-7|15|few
TGTGCCATCAGCCCGACAGGGCTGAGCTCCTACGAGCAGTACTTC
CAISPTGLSSYEQYF
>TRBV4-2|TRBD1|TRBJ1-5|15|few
TGTGCCAGCAGCCAACCAGGGGGCAGCAATCAGCCCCAGCATTTT
CASSQPGGSNQPQHF
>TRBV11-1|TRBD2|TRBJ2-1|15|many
TGTGCCAGCATCCCCCTGGCGGGAGCGTTCAATGAGCAGTTCTTC
CASIPLAGAFNEQFF
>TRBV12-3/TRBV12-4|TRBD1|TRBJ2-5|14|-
TGTGCCAGCAGCATGGGGACAGGGAGGGAGACCCAGTACTTC
CASSMGTGRETQYF
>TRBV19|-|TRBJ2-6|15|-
TGTGCCAGTAGTCTAGTCCTCTCTGGGGCCAACGTCCTGACTTTC
CASSLVLSGANVLTF